The clone carrying this T cell receptor beta chain was counted ten times or more. The ends were cut back, 3 bases at V and 7 bases at J, with 13 bases in the middle. Germline assignment: CDR1 LGHNA and CDR2 YSLEER. The CDR3 runs to 14 residues. This sample was included in a study of T-cell reconstitution after alpha-beta-depleted transplantation in children. A library of TCRbeta sequences, prepared with unique molecular identifiers, was generated. TCRdb reprocessed the PCR reads with MiXCR, giving one entry per CDR3 protein. The sample gives 240,000 or so distinct CDR3 sequences, about 12% of which show up once; approximately 2.9% is in the top ten.

The receptor comes from a human donor who donated a stem cell graft to a child with acute lymphoblastic leukemia. The sample here was PBMCs from the stem cell graft donor, taken from the stem cell graft. The gene calls are TRBV4-3 and TRBJ2-1; possibly TRBD2 for D (5 bases). The CDR3 DNA sequence: TGCGCCAGCAGCCATGAGGGAACGAGGAATGAGCAGTTCTTC. Amino acid sequence: CASSHEGTRNEQFF.